This TCR beta chain originates from a study of blood T cell repertoires in COVID-19. Produced via immunoSEQ multiplex PCR; TCRdb's table is partial and in-frame only. The sample includes roughly 120,000 clones, roughly 81% seen only once; the top ten take less than 3.5%. The material sequenced was peripheral blood. The receptor comes from a man aged 35 to 55 with acute or convalescent COVID-19.

CDR3: CASSDTSGGGPTGELFF. The CDR3 DNA follows: TGCGCCAGCAGCGATACTAGCGGGGGGGGTCCCACCGGGGAGCTGTTTTTT. The rearrangement joins TRBV5-1 to TRBJ2-2, with 13 nucleotides matching TRBD2. The CDR3 contains 17 residues. The germline V gene encodes CDR1 SGHRS and CDR2 YFSETQ. Trimming at V came to 4 bases and at J to 4 bases, leaving 7 bases not matched to a gene. Filled out from reference TRBV5-1 and TRBJ2-2, the complete variable domain reads KAGVTQTPRYLIKTRGQQVTLSCSPISGHRSVSWYQQTPGQGLQFLFEYFSETQRNKGNFPGRFSGRQFSNSRSEMNVSTLELGDSALYLCASSDTSGGGPTGELFFGEGSRLTVL.